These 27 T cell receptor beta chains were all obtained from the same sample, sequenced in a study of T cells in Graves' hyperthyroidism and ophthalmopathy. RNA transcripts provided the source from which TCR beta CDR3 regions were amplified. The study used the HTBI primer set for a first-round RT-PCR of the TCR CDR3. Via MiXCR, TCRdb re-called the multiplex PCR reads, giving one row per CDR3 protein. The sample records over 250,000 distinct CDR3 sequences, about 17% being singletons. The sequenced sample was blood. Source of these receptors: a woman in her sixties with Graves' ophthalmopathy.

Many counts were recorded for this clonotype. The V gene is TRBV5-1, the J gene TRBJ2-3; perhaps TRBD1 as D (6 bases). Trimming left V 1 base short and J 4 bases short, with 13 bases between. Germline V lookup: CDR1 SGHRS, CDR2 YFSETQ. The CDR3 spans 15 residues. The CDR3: CASSLWLRGADTQYF. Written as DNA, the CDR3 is TGCGCCAGCAGCTTGTGGCTCAGGGGTGCAGATACGCAGTATTTT.

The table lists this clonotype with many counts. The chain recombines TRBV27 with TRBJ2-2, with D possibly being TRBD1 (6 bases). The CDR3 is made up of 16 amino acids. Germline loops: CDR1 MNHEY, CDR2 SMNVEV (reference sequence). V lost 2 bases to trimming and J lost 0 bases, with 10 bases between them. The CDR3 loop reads CASSLPGASNTGELFF. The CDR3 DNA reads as TGTGCCAGCAGTTTACCAGGGGCGTCGAACACCGGGGAGCTGTTTTTT.

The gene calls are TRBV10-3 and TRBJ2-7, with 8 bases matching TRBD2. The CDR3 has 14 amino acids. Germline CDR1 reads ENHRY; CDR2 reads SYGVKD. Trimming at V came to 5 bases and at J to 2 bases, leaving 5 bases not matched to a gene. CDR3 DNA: TGTGCCATCAGTCGTAGCGGGAAACCCTACGAGCAGTACTTC. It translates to CAISRSGKPYEQYF.

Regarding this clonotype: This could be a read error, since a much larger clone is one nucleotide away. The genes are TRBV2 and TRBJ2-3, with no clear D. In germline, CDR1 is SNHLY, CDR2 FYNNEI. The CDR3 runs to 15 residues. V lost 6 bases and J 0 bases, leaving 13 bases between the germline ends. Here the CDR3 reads CASRLAGTSTDTQYF. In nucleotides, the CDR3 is TGTGCCAGCAGGTTGGCCGGTACTAGCACAGATACGCAGTATTTT.

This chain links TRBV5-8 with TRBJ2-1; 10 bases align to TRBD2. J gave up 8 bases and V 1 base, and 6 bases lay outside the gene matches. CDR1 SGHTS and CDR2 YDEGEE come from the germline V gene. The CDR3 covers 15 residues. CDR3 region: CASSLLSGGAHEQFF. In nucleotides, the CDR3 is TGTGCCAGCAGCTTGTTAAGCGGGGGGGCCCATGAGCAGTTCTTC.

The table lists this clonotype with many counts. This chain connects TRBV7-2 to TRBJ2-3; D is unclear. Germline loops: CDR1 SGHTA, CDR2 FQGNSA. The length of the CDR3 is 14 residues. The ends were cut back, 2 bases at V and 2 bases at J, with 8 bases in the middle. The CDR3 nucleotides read TGTGCCAGCAGCTTACCCCTTTTCACAGATACGCAGTATTTT. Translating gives CASSLPLFTDTQYF.

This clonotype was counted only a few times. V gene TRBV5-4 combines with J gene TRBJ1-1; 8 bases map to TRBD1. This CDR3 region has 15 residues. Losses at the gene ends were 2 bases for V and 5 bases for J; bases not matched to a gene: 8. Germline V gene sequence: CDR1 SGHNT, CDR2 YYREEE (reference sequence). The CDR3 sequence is CASSFPGQGRTEAFF. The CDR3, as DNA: TGTGCCAGCAGCTTCCCAGGACAGGGTCGGACTGAAGCTTTCTTT.

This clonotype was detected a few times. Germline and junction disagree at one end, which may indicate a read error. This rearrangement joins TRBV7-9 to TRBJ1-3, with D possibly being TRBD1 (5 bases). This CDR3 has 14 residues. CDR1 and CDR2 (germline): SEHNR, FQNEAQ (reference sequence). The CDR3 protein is CASSLGTAGDTIYF. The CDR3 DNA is TGTGCCAGCAGCCTAGGGACTGCTGGAGACACCATATATTTT.

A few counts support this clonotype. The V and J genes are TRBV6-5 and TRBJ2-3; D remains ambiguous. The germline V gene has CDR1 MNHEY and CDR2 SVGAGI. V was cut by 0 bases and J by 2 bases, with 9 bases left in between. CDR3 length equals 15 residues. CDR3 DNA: TGTGCCAGCAGTTACTCGGAACTTACCACAGATACGCAGTATTTT. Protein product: CASSYSELTTDTQYF.

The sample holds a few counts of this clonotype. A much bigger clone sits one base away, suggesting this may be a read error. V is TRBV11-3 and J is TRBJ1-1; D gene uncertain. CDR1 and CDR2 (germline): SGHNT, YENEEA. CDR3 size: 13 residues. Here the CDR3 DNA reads TGTGCCGGCAGCTTCCAGAAAAACACTGAAGCTTTCTTT. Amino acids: CAGSFQKNTEAFF.

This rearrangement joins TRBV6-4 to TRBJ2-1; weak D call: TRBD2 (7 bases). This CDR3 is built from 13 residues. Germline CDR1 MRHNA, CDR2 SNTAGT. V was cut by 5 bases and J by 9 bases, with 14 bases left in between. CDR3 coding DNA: TGTGCCAGCAGTACGGGGGGCCCGGGTGAGCAGTTCTTC. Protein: CASSTGGPGEQFF.

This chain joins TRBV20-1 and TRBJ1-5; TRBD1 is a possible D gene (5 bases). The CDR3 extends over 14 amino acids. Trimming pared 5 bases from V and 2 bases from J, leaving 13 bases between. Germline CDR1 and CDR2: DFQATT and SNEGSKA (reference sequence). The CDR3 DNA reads TGCAGTGCTCTGGCAGGGACTGGCAATCAGCCCCAGCATTTT. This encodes CSALAGTGNQPQHF.

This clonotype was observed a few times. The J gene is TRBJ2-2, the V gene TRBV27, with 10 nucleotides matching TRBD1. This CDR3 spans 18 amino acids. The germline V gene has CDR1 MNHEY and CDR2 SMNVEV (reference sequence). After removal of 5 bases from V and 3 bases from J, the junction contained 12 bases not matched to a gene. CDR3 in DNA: TGTGCCAGCAGTCCGACGGGACAGGGGACGCGAGACACCGGGGAGCTGTTTTTT. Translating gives CASSPTGQGTRDTGELFF.

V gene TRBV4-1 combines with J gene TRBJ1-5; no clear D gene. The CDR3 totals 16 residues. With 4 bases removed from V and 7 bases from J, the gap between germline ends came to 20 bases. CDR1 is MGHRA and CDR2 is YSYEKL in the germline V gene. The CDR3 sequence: CASSPHEVGSRQPQHF. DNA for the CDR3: TGCGCCAGCAGCCCGCATGAGGTGGGAAGCAGGCAGCCCCAGCATTTT.

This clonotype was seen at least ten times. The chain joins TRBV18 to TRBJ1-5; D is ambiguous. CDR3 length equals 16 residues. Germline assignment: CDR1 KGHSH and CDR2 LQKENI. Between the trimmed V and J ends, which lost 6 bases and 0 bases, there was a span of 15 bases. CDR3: CASSPEEPYSNQPQHF. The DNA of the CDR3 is TGTGCCAGCTCCCCGGAAGAACCTTATAGCAATCAGCCCCAGCATTTT.

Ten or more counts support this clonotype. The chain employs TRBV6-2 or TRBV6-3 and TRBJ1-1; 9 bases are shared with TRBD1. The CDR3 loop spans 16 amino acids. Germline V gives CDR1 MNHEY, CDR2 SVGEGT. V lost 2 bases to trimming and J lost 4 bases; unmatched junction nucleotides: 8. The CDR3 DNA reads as TGTGCCAGCAGTTACCCCCCCGGGACAGGGCCCACTGAAGCTTTCTTT. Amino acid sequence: CASSYPPGTGPTEAFF.

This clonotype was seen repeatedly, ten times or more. Here the CDR3 DNA reads TGCAGTGCTGCCCCGTTTGGACTGATGAACACTGAAGCTTTCTTT. It yields the protein CSAAPFGLMNTEAFF. The chain carries TRBV20-1 and TRBJ1-1; D not certain. V lost 5 bases and J 0 bases, leaving 16 bases between the germline ends. This CDR3 has 15 residues. Per the germline V gene, CDR1 is DFQATT and CDR2 is SNEGSKA (reference sequence).

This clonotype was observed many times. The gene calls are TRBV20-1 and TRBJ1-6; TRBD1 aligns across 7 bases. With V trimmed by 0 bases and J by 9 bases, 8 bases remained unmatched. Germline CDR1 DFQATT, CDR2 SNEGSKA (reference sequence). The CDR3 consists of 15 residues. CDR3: CSAREQGQASSPLHF. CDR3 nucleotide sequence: TGCAGTGCTAGAGAACAGGGGCAAGCAAGTTCACCCCTCCACTTT.

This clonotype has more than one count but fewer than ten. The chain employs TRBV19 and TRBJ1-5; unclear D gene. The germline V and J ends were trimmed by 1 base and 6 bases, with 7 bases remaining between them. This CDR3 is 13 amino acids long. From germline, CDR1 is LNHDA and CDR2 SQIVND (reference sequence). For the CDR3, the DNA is TGTGCCAGTAGTATAGGGGGTTCTCAGCCCCAGCATTTT. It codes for CASSIGGSQPQHF.

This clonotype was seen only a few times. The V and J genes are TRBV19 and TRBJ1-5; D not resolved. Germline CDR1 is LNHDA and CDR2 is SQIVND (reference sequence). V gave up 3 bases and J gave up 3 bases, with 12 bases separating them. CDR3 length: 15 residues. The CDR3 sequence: CASSIPRELNQPQHF. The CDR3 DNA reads TGTGCCAGTAGTATTCCAAGGGAACTCAATCAGCCCCAGCATTTT.

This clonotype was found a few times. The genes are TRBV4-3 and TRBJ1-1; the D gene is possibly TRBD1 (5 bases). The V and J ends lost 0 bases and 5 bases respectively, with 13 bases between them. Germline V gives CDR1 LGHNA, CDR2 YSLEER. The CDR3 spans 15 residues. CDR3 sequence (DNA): TGCGCCAGCAGCCAAGATCGGGGGGGGTGGACTGAAGCTTTCTTT. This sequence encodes CASSQDRGGWTEAFF.

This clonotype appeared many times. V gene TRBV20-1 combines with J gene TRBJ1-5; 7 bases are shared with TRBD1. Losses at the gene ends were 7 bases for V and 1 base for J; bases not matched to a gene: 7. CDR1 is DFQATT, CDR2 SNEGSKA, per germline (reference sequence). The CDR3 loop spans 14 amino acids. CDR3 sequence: CSVLDRRSNQPQHF. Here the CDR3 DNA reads TGCAGTGTTCTGGACAGGCGGAGCAATCAGCCCCAGCATTTT.

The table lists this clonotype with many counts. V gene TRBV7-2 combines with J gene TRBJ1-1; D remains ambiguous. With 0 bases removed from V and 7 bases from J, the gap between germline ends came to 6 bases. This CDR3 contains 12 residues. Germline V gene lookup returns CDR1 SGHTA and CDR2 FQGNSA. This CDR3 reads CASSLARGEAFF. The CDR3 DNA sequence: TGTGCCAGCAGCTTAGCGCGTGGTGAAGCTTTCTTT.

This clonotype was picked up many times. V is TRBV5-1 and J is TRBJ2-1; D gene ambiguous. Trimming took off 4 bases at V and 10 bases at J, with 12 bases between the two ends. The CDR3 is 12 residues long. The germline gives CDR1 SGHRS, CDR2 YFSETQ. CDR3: CASSLDNWEQFF. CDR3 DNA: TGCGCCAGCAGCCTCGACAACTGGGAGCAGTTCTTC.

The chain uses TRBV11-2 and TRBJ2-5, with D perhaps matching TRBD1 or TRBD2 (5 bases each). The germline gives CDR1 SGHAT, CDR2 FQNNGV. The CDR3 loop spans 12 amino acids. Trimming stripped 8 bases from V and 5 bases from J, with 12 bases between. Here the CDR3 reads CASGGSRETQYF. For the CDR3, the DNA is TGTGCCAGCGGGGGTAGCCGGGAGACCCAGTACTTC.

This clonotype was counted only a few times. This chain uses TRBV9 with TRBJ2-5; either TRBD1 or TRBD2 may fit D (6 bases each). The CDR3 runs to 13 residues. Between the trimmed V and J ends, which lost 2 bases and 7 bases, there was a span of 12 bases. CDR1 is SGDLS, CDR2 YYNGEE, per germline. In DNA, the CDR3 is TGTGCCAGCAGCGTCGACAGGCGGGGGACCCAGTACTTC. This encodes CASSVDRRGTQYF. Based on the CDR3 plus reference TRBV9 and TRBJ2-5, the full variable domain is DSGVTQTPKHLITATGQRVTLRCSPRSGDLSVYWYQQSLDQGLQFLIQYYNGEERAKGNILERFSAQQFPDLHSELNLSSLELGDSALYFCASSVDRRGTQYFGPGTRLLVL.

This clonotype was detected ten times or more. The CDR3 nucleotides read TGCAGTGCTCCGGACAGGGTTTTCCCTACCGGGGAGCTGTTTTTT. Protein product: CSAPDRVFPTGELFF. The V gene is TRBV20-1, the J gene TRBJ2-2; 8 nucleotides align to TRBD1. J lost 5 bases, V lost 5 bases, and 10 bases had no gene match. CDR3 length: 15 residues. Germline V gives CDR1 DFQATT, CDR2 SNEGSKA (reference sequence).